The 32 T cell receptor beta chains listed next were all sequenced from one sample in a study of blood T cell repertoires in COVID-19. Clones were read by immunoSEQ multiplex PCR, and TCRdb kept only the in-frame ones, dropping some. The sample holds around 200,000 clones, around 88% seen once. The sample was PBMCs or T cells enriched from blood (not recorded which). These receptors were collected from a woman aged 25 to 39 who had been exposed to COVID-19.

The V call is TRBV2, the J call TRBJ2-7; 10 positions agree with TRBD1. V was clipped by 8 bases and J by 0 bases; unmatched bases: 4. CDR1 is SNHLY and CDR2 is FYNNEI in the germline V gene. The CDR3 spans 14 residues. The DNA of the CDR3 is TGTGCCAGCGACTGGACAGGGGGCTCCTACGAGCAGTACTTC. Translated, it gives CASDWTGGSYEQYF.

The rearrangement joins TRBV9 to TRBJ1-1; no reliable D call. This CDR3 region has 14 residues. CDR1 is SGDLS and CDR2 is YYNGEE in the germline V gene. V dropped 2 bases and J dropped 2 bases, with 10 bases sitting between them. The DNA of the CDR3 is TGTGCCAGCAGCGTCTCAGGTTACAACACTGAAGCTTTCTTT. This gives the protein CASSVSGYNTEAFF.

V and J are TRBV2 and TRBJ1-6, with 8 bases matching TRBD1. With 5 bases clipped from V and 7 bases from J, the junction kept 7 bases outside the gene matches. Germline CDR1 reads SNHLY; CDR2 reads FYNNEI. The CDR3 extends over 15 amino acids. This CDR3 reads CASSRGQELNSPLHF. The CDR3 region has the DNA TGTGCCAGCAGTCGGGGACAGGAACTAAATTCACCCCTCCACTTT. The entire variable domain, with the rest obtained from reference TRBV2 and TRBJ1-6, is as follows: EPEVTQTPSHQVTQMGQEVILRCVPISNHLYFYWYRQILGQKVEFLVSFYNNEISEKSEIFDDQFSVERPDGSNFTLKIRSTKLEDSAMYFCASSRGQELNSPLHFGNGTRLTVT.

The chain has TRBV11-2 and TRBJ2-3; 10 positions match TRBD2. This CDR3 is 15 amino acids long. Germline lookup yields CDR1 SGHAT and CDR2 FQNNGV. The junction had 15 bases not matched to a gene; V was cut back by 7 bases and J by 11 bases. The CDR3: CASKPLSGGAGEQYF. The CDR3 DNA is TGTGCCAGCAAGCCCCTAAGCGGGGGGGCCGGAGAGCAGTATTTT.

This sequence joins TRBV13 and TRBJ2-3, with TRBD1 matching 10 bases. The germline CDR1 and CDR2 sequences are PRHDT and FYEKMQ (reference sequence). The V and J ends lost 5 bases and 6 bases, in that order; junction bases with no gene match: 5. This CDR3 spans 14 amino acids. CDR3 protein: CASSAGTGVDTQYF. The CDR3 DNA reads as TGTGCCAGCAGCGCCGGGACAGGGGTTGATACGCAGTATTTT.

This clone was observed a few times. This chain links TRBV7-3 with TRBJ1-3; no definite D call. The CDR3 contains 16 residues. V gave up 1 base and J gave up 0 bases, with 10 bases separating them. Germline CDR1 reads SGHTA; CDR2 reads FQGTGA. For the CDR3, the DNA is TGTGCCAGCAGCTTAATTCACCACTTCTCTGGAAACACCATATATTTT. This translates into CASSLIHHFSGNTIYF. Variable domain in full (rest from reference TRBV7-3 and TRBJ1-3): GAGVSQTPSNKVTEKGKYVELRCDPISGHTALYWYRQSLGQGPEFLIYFQGTGAADDSGLPNDRFFAVRPEGSVSTLKIQRTERGDSAVYLCASSLIHHFSGNTIYFGEGSWLTVV.

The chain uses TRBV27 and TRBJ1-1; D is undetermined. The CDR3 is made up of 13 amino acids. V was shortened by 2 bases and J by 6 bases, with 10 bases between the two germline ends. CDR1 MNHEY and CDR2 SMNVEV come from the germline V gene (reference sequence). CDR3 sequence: CASSLAGIAEAFF. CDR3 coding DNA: TGTGCCAGCAGTTTAGCAGGAATTGCTGAAGCTTTCTTT.

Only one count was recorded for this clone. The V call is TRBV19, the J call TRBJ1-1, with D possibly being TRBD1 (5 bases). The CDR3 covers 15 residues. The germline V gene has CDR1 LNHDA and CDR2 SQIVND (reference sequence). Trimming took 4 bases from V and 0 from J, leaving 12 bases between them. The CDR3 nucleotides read TGTGCCAGTAGTAACCCAACGACAGTGAACACTGAAGCTTTCTTT. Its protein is CASSNPTTVNTEAFF. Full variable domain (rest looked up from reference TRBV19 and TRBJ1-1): DGGITQSPKYLFRKEGQNVTLSCEQNLNHDAMYWYRQDPGQGLRLIYYSQIVNDFQKGDIAEGYSVSREKKESFPLTVTSAQKNPTAFYLCASSNPTTVNTEAFFGQGTRLTVV.

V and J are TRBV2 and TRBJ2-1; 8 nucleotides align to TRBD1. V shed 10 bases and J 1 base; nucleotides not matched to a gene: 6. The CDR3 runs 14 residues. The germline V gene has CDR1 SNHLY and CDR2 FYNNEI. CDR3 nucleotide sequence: TGTGCCACCACAGGACAGGGATCCTACAATGAGCAGTTCTTC. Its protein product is CATTGQGSYNEQFF.

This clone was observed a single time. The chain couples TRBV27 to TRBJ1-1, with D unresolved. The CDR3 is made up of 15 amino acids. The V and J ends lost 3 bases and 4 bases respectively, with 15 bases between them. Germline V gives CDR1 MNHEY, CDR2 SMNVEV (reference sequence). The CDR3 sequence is CASSFRRDVSTEAFF. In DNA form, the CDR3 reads TGTGCCAGCAGTTTTCGGAGGGATGTGAGCACTGAAGCTTTCTTT.

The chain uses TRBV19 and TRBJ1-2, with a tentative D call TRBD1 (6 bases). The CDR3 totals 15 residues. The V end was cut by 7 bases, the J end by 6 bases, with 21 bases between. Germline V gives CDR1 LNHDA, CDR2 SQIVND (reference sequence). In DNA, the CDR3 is TGTGCCAGTACCACTGCGAAGAGGGGGAGAGATGGCTACACCTTC. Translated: CASTTAKRGRDGYTF.

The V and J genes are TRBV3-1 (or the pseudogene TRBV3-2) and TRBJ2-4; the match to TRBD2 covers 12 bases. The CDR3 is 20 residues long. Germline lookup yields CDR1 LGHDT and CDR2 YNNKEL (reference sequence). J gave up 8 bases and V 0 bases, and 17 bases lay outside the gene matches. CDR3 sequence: CASSQEHGSSGGAPRDIQYF. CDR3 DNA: TGTGCCAGCAGCCAAGAACACGGCTCTAGCGGGGGGGCCCCAAGAGACATTCAGTACTTC.

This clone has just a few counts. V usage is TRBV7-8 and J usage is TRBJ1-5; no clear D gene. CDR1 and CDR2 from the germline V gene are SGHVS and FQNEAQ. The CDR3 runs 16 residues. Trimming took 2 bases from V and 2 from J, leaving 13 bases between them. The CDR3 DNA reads TGTGCCAGCAGCTTATCCACAGTCTTGGGCAATCAGCCCCAGCATTTT. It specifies CASSLSTVLGNQPQHF. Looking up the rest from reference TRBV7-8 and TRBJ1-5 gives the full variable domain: GAGVSQSPRYKVAKRGQDVALRCDPISGHVSLFWYQQALGQGPEFLTYFQNEAQLDKSGLPSDRFFAERPEGSVSTLKIQRTQQEDSAVYLCASSLSTVLGNQPQHFGDGTRLSIL.

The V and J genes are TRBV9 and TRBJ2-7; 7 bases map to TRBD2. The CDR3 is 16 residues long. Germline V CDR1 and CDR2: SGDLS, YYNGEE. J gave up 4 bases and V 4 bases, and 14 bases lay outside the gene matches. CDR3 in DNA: TGTGCCAGCAGCTTAGGGACGGAGCGGGATGGATACGAGCAGTACTTC. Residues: CASSLGTERDGYEQYF.

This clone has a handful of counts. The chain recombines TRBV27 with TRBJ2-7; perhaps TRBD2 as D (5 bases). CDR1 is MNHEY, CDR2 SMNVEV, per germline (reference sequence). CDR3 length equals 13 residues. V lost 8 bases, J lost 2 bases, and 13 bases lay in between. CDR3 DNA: TGTGCCAGCGGACTCTCCCCTACCTACGAGCAGTACTTC. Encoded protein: CASGLSPTYEQYF.

DNA of the CDR3: TGTGCCAGCTCTCCAGGGGCCCCTGGGGCCAACGTCCTGACTTTC. Residues: CASSPGAPGANVLTF. The chain combines TRBV18 with TRBJ2-6; D possibly corresponds to TRBD1 (6 bases). The germline V and J ends were trimmed by 6 bases and 2 bases, with 11 bases remaining between them. The CDR3 covers 15 residues. From germline, CDR1 is KGHSH and CDR2 LQKENI.

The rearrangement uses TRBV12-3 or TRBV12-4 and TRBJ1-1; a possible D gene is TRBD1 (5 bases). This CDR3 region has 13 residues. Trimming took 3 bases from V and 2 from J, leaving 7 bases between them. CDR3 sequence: CASSFQGNTEAFF. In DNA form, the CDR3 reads TGTGCCAGCAGTTTCCAGGGAAACACTGAAGCTTTCTTT.

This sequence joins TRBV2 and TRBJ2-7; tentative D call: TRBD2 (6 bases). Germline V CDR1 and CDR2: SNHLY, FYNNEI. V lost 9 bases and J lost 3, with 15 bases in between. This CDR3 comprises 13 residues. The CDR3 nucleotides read TGTGCCAGTTCCCGGGACTGGAACTACGAGCAGTACTTC. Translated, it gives CASSRDWNYEQYF. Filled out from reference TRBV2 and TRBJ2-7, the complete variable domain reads EPEVTQTPSHQVTQMGQEVILRCVPISNHLYFYWYRQILGQKVEFLVSFYNNEISEKSEIFDDQFSVERPDGSNFTLKIRSTKLEDSAMYFCASSRDWNYEQYFGPGTRLTVT.

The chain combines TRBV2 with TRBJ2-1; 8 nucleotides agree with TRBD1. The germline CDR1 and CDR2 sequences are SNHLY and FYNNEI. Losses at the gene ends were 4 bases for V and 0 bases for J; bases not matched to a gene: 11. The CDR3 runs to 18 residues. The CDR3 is CASSGGAGGTSSYNEQFF. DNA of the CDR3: TGTGCCAGCAGTGGCGGCGCAGGGGGCACGAGCTCCTACAATGAGCAGTTCTTC.

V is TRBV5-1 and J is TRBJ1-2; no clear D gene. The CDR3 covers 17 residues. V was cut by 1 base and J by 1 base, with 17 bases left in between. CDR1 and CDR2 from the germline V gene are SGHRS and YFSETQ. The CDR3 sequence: CASSLSASAEFNYGYTF. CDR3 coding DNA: TGCGCCAGCAGCTTGTCAGCCTCCGCGGAATTTAACTATGGCTACACCTTC.

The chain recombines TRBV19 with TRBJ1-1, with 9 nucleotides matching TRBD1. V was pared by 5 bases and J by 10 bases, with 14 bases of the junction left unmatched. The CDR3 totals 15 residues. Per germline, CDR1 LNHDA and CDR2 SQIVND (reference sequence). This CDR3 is CASSLGQGGRRVAFF. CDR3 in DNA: TGTGCCAGTAGTTTGGGACAGGGAGGTCGTCGGGTAGCTTTCTTT.

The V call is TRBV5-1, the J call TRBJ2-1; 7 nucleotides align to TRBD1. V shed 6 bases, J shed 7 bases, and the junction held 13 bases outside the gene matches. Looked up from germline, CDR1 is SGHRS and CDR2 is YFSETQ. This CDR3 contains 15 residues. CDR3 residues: CASKGPDRVGNEQFF. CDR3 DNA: TGCGCCAGCAAGGGCCCTGACAGGGTTGGTAATGAGCAGTTCTTC.

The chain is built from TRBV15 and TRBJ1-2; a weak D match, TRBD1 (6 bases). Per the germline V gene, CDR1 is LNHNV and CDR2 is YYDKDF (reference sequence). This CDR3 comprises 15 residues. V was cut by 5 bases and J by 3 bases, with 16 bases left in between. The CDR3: CATSSPLGHYYGYTF. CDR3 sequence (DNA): TGTGCCACCAGCTCCCCTCTGGGACATTACTATGGCTACACCTTC. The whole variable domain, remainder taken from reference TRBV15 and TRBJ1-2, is DAMVIQNPRYQVTQFGKPVTLSCSQTLNHNVMYWYQQKSSQAPKLLFHYYDKDFNNEADTPDNFQSRRPNTSFCFLDIRSPGLGDTAMYLCATSSPLGHYYGYTFGSGTRLTVV.

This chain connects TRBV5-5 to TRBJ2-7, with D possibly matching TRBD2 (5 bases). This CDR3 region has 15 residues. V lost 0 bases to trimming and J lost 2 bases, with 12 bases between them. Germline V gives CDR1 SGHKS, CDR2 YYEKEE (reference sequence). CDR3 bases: TGTGCCAGCAGCTTGGAATATCACGGGGCCTACGAGCAGTACTTC. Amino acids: CASSLEYHGAYEQYF.

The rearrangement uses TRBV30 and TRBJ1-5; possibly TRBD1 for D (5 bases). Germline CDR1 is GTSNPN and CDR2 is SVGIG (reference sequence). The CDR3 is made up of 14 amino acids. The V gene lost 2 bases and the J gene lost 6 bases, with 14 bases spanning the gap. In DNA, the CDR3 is TGTGCCTGGAGTCATCAGGGTCGGAGTCAGCCCCAGCATTTT. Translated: CAWSHQGRSQPQHF.

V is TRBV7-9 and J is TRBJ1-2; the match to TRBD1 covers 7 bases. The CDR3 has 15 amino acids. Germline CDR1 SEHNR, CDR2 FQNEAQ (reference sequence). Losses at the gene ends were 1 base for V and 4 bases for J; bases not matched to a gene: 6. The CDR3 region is CASSLGGQLFYGYTF. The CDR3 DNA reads TGTGCCAGCAGCTTAGGGGGACAGCTTTTCTATGGCTACACCTTC.

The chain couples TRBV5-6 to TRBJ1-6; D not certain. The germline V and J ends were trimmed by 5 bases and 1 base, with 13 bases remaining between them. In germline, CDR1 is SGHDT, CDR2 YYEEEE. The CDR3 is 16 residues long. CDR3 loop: CASRHAENSYNSPLHF. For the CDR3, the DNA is TGTGCCAGCAGACATGCAGAAAATTCCTATAATTCACCCCTCCACTTT.

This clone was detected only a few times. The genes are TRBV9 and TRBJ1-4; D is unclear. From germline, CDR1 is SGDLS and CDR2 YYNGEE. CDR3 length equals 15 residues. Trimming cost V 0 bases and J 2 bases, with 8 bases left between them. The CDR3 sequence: CASSVASETNEKLFF. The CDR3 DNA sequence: TGTGCCAGCAGCGTAGCATCGGAGACTAATGAAAAACTGTTTTTT.

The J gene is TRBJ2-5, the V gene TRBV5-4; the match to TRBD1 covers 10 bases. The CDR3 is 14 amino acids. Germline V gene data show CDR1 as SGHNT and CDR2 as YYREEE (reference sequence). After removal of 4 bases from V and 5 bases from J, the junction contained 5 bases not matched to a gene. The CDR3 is CASSQTGGLETQYF. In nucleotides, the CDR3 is TGTGCCAGCAGCCAGACAGGGGGCCTTGAGACCCAGTACTTC.

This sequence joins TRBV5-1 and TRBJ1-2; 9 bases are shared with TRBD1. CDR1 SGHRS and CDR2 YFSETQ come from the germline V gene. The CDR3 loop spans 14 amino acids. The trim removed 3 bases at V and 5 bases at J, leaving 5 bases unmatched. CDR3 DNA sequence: TGCGCCAGCAGCTGGGGGGACAGGGAGTATGGCTACACCTTC. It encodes CASSWGDREYGYTF. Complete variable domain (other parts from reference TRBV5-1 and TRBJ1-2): KAGVTQTPRYLIKTRGQQVTLSCSPISGHRSVSWYQQTPGQGLQFLFEYFSETQRNKGNFPGRFSGRQFSNSRSEMNVSTLELGDSALYLCASSWGDREYGYTFGSGTRLTVV.

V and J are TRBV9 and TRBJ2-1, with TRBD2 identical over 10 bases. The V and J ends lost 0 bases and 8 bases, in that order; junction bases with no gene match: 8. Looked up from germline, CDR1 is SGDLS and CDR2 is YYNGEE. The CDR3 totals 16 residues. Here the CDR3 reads CASSVGLAGDSHEQFF. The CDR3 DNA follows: TGTGCCAGCAGCGTAGGCCTAGCGGGGGATTCGCATGAGCAGTTCTTC.

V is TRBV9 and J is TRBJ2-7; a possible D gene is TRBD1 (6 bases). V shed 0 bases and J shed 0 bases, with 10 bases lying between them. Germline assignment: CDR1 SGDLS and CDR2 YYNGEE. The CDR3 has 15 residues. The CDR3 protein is CASSVEQGASYEQYF. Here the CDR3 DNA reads TGTGCCAGCAGCGTAGAACAGGGAGCCTCCTACGAGCAGTACTTC. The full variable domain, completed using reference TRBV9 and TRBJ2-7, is DSGVTQTPKHLITATGQRVTLRCSPRSGDLSVYWYQQSLDQGLQFLIQYYNGEERAKGNILERFSAQQFPDLHSELNLSSLELGDSALYFCASSVEQGASYEQYFGPGTRLTVT.